This T cell receptor beta chain was profiled in a study of T cell responses to AZD1222 COVID-19 vaccine. Broader study findings: There were repertoire samples only from the period after the peak T cell response. Donor demographics were predominantly white British with a female majority; clonal diversity may be underestimated. Spike-specific TCRs gained breadth and depth after people received two AZD1222 doses.

With regard to this clone: Antigen: not known.

V lost 4 bases and J lost 4; bases outside the gene matches: 7. Germline V lookup: CDR1 SGHRS, CDR2 YFSETQ. CDR3 size: 16 residues. Using immunoSEQ multiplex PCR, the repertoire was profiled, and TCRdb retains in-frame clones only, with some absent. The profile shows 120,000 or so clones, around 90% of them singletons. V and J are TRBV5-1 and TRBJ2-5; 13 bases are shared with TRBD2. This clonotype was obtained from an adult in good health. The sample was peripheral blood, taken on day 0 of AZD1222 vaccination. The CDR3 DNA follows: TGCGCCAGCAGCACTAGCGGGGGGGCCGGAGGAGAGACCCAGTACTTC. It yields the protein CASSTSGGAGGETQYF.